This T cell receptor beta chain was recorded in a study of T-cell memory formation after mild COVID-19. MiXCR, applied by TCRdb to the 5' RACE reads, yields one record per CDR3 protein. Altogether some 100,000 distinct CDR3 sequences are present, approximately 10% being singletons, with the ten largest covering 40%. There are a few counts of this clonotype. Its antigen is as yet unknown. Study outcomes and limitations: Pre-infection memory harbored some responding clones, suggesting cross-reactive memory joined. Proof of SARS-CoV-2 specificity was absent for the second-wave clones that crested on day 37.

The sample was PBMCs or a T cell subset sorted from them (not recorded which). The TCR was taken from a man aged 18 to 29 who had mild COVID-19 (a few samples of this study predate the infection). Cell type and time point are not known.

Written as DNA, the CDR3 is TGCGCCAGCAGCCAAGATTCGACCTTTTACAATGAGCAGTTCTTC. It yields the protein CASSQDSTFYNEQFF. This chain connects TRBV4-1 to TRBJ2-1; D is uncertain. Germline V CDR1 and CDR2: MGHRA, YSYEKL. The CDR3 totals 15 residues. Trimming shortened V by 0 bases and J by 4 bases, and 10 bases separated the two germline ends.